A selection of T cell receptor beta chains follows, all from one sample in a study of cytomegalovirus exposure and HLA in healthy donors. TCRdb's copy holds only in-frame clones and misses some; the assay was immunoSEQ multiplex PCR. This sample has some 180,000 clones, with 80% found just once. Sequencing was performed on PBMCs. These receptors all stem from a young woman in good health and CMV-seronegative. CDR3s include the opening cysteine and the closing phenylalanine or tryptophan. The order of the fields is clone size, V gene, CDR3 protein. Size tells how often a clone was seen (once, few, many) or the class of an expanded clone, and some rows leave it out.

size: -
V: TRBV19
CDR3: CASSIRGGNTEAFF

size: -
V: TRBV7-3
CDR3: CASSFLGAGGPDTQYF

size: -
V: TRBV13
CDR3: CASSLIRWYAFF

size: -
V: TRBV7-9
CDR3: CASSPRQNTEAFF

size: -
V: TRBV7-9
CDR3: CSSSRLRGGADTQYF

size: once
V: TRBV5-6
CDR3: CASSRGTGQGETQYF

size: -
V: TRBV7-9
CDR3: CASSLAQGRIGYTF

size: -
V: TRBV5-6
CDR3: CASSLNGGIFNYGYTF

size: -
V: TRBV4-3
CDR3: CASSQAQGRRDEQYF

size: -
V: TRBV18
CDR3: CASSRTGDTQYF

size: once
V: TRBV9
CDR3: CASSVSVQARYGYTF